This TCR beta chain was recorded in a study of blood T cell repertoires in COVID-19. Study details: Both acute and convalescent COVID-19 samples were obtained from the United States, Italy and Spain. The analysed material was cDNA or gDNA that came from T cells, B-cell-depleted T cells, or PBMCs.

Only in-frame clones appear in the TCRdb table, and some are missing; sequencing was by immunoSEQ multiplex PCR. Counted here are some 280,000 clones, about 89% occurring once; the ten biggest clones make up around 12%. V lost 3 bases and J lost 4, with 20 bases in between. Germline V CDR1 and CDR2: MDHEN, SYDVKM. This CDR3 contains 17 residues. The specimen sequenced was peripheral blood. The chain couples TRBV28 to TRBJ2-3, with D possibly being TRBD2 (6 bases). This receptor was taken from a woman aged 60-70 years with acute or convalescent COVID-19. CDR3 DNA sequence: TGTGCCAGCAGTTTTGGGGCGGGGCGAAAGAATGCAGATACGCAGTATTTT. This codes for CASSFGAGRKNADTQYF.